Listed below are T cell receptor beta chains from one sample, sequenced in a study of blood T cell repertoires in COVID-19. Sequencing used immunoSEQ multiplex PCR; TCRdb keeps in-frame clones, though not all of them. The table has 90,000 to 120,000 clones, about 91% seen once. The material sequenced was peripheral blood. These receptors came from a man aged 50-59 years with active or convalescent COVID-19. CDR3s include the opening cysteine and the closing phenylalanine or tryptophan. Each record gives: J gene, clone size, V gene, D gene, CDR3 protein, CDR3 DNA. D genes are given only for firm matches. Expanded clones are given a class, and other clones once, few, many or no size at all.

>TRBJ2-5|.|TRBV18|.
CASSPPWSGETQYF
TGTGCCAGCTCACCACCGTGGAGTGGGGAGACCCAGTACTTC
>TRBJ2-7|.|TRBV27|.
CASRPNRDTFYEQYF
TGTGCCAGCAGACCGAACCGGGACACGTTCTACGAGCAGTACTTC
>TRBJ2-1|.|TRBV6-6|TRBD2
CASSPGLAGPPSYNEQFF
TGTGCCAGCAGTCCGGGACTAGCGGGACCCCCCTCCTACAATGAGCAGTTCTTC
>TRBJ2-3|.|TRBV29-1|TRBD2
CSVGGTSGRANERTDTQYF
TGCAGCGTTGGGGGGACTAGCGGGAGGGCCAACGAGCGCACAGATACGCAGTATTTT
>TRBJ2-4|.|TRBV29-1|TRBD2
CSVLGTNKNIQYF
TGCAGCGTTCTCGGGACTAACAAAAACATTCAGTACTTC
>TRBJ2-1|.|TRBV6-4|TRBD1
CASSDSPGQGADEQFF
TGTGCCAGCAGTGACTCACCGGGACAGGGGGCCGATGAGCAGTTCTTC
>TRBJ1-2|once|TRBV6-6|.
CASSYQPGGEHGYTF
TGTGCCAGCAGTTATCAGCCAGGAGGGGAGCATGGCTACACCTTC
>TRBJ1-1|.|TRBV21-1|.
CASSKGGGDTEAFF
TGTGCCAGCAGCAAAGGAGGCGGGGACACTGAAGCTTTCTTT
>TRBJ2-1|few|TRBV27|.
CASSDGSLSYNEQFF
TGTGCCAGCAGTGACGGGAGCCTTTCCTACAATGAGCAGTTCTTC
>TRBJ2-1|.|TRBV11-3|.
CASSRGAGMNEQFF
TGTGCCAGCAGCAGGGGCGCGGGAATGAATGAGCAGTTCTTC
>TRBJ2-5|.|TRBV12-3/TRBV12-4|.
CASRLGLQETQYF
TGTGCCAGCAGACTAGGACTCCAAGAGACCCAGTACTTC
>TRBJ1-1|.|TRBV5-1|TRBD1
CASSPGQGAFSGTEAFF
TGCGCCAGCAGTCCAGGACAGGGGGCGTTTTCGGGCACTGAAGCTTTCTTT
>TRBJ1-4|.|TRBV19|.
CASSAQSGTNEKLFF
TGTGCCAGTAGTGCCCAGTCGGGAACTAATGAAAAACTGTTTTTT
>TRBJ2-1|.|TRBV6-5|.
CASSYSSSHPEQFF
TGTGCCAGCAGTTACTCGAGCTCGCATCCTGAGCAGTTCTTC
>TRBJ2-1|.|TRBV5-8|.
CASSSRLRTYNEQFF
TGTGCCAGCAGTTCCCGACTGCGAACCTACAATGAGCAGTTCTTC
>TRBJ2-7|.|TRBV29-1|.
CSVANRVGEQYF
TGCAGCGTTGCGAACAGGGTCGGCGAGCAGTACTTC
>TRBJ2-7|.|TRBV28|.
CASSFGTQSPPEQYF
TGTGCCAGCAGTTTTGGGACTCAATCGCCCCCCGAGCAGTACTTC
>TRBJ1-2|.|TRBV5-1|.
CASSLGDLGLGYTF
TGCGCCAGCAGCTTAGGCGATCTGGGGCTTGGCTACACCTTC
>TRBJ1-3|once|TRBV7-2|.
CASSLELGLGNTIYF
TGTGCCAGCAGCTTAGAGTTGGGGCTTGGAAACACCATATATTTT
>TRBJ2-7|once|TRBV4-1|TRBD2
CASSRTSGSPYEQYF
TGCGCCAGCAGCCGAACTAGCGGGTCTCCCTACGAGCAGTACTTC